This record concerns one T cell receptor beta chain sequence. The data are from a study of control samples from healthy donors and cancer patients. Trimming stripped 2 bases from V and 1 base from J, with 9 bases between. This CDR3 spans 14 amino acids. CDR1 is SGHTS and CDR2 is YDEGEE in the germline V gene. Method: immunoSEQ multiplex PCR; TCRdb's copy keeps in-frame clones and lacks some. The sample gives approximately 83,000 clones, more than 85% of which show up once; over 1.3% is in the top ten. The receptor comes from a woman in her twenties or thirties in good health. The genes are TRBV5-8 and TRBJ1-1; D remains unclear. Sequencing was performed on blood. Here the CDR3 reads CASSLRGTNTEAFF. The CDR3 DNA reads TGTGCCAGCAGCTTACGGGGAACGAACACTGAAGCTTTCTTT.